The present TCR beta chain was sequenced within a study of radiation and T cells in renal cell carcinoma. Time point defined: baseline pretreatment blood. Treatment noted: 15 Gy SBRT to primary tumor, nephrectomy 4 weeks later. The germline V gene encodes CDR1 MGHRA and CDR2 YSYEKL. CDR3 length: 15 amino acids. V dropped 0 bases and J dropped 7; count of bases not matched to a gene: 7. Sequencing was performed with immunoSEQ multiplex PCR; in TCRdb, only in-frame clones are kept and a portion is missing. The repertoire holds roughly 150,000 clones, about 88% seen once, with over 3.5% in the top ten. The chain couples TRBV4-1 to TRBJ1-2; 8 positions match TRBD1. The clonotype originates from a woman in her 70s with renal cell carcinoma. The material sequenced was blood, taken from a patient whose treatment included radiotherapy and nephrectomy. The CDR3: CASSQERTGRGGYTF. The CDR3 nucleotides read TGCGCCAGCAGCCAAGAAAGGACAGGGAGAGGTGGCTACACCTTC.